This TCR beta chain was obtained from a study of blood T cells in healthy people across ages. General study points: Naive CD4+ cell counts and diversity both ran higher in long-lived than in aged donors.

This CDR3 region has 15 residues. CDR1 is SNHLY and CDR2 is FYNNEI in the germline V gene. Trimming took 3 bases from V and 4 from J; bases not matched to a gene: 2. Sample-barcoded 5' priming and a J-beta primer mix drove a second PCR of roughly 7 to 11 cycles. TCRdb re-called the 5' RACE reads through MiXCR, storing one row per CDR3 protein. The table lists 900,000 to 950,000 distinct CDR3 sequences, about 28% of them singletons, with 9.5% to 13% in the top ten. About this clonotype: The antigen is undetermined.

These data were likewise used in another study, on T cells of mothers and their children. That work states: In both related and unrelated pairs, TCR recombination output is shaped similarly by thymic selection.

The sequenced material came from blood. The clonotype was recovered from a woman in her forties in good health. This rearrangement joins TRBV2 to TRBJ2-1; 11 bases are a match to TRBD2. The DNA for the CDR3 is TGTGCCAGCAGTGAGAGGACTAGCGGGTACAATGAGCAGTTCTTC. It translates to CASSERTSGYNEQFF.